This TCR beta chain was obtained from a study of T cell responses to AZD1222 COVID-19 vaccine. Study-level points and caveats: Spike-wide coverage was observed for vaccine-associated CD4 TCRs, with dominant responses at 160-218 and 743-854.

CDR3 length: 14 amino acids. Trimming left V 3 bases short and J 3 bases short, with 10 bases between. Germline V lookup: CDR1 SGHDT, CDR2 YYEEEE. This clone has only one observation. Its target is not known. Profiled with immunoSEQ multiplex PCR; TCRdb holds only in-frame clones, not every one. In the table there are 60,000 or so clones, 84% of which are singletons. The starting material was peripheral blood, obtained on day 0 of AZD1222 vaccination. The rearrangement joins TRBV5-6 to TRBJ1-5, with D perhaps matching TRBD1 (6 bases). This receptor was identified in an adult in good health. CDR3 amino acids: CASSYQGNNQPQHF. The CDR3 region has the DNA TGTGCCAGCAGCTATCAGGGGAACAATCAGCCCCAGCATTTT.